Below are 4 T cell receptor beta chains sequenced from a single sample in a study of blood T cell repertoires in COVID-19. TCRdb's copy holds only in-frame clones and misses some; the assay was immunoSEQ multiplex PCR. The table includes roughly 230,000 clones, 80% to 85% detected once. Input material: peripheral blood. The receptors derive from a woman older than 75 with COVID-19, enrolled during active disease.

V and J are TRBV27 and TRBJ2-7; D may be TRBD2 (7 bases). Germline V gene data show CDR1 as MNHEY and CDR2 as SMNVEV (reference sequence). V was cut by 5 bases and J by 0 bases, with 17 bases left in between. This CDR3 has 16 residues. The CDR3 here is CASSPKLRGPSYEQYF. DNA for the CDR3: TGTGCCAGCAGTCCAAAATTGCGGGGGCCCTCCTACGAGCAGTACTTC.

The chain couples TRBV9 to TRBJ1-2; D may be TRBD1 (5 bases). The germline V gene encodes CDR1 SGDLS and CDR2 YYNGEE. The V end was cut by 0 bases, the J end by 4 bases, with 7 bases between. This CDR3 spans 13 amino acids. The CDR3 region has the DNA TGTGCCAGCAGCGTAGAGGGGTTCTATGGCTACACCTTC. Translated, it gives CASSVEGFYGYTF. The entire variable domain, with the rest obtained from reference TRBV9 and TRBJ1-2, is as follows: DSGVTQTPKHLITATGQRVTLRCSPRSGDLSVYWYQQSLDQGLQFLIQYYNGEERAKGNILERFSAQQFPDLHSELNLSSLELGDSALYFCASSVEGFYGYTFGSGTRLTVV.

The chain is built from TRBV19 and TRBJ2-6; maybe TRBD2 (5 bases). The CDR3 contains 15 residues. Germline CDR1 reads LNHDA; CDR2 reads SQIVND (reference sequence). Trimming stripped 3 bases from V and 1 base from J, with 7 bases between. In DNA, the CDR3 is TGTGCCAGTAGTATCACGGGATCTGGGGCCAACGTCCTGACTTTC. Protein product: CASSITGSGANVLTF.

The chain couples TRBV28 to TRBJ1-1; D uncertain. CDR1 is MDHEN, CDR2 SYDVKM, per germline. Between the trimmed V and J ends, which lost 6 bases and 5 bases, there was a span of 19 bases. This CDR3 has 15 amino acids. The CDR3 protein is CASSPDPPRSTEAFF. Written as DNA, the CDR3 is TGTGCCAGCAGCCCTGATCCCCCCCGGAGTACTGAAGCTTTCTTT.